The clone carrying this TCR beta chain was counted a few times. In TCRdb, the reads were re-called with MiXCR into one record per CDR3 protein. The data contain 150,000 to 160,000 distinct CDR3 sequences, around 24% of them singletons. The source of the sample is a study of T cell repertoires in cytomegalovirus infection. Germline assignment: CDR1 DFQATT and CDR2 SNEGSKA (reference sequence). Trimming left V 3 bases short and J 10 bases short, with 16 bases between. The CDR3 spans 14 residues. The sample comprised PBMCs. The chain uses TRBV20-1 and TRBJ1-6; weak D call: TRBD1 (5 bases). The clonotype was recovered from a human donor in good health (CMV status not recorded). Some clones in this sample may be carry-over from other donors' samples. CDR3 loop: CSARYDRPKSPLHF. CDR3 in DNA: TGCAGTGCTAGGTATGACAGACCAAAGTCACCCCTCCACTTT.